Below, 27 T cell receptor beta chains from the same sample are listed, as sequenced in a study of cytomegalovirus exposure and HLA in healthy donors. The PCR was carried out with 60 Vbeta primers and 13 Jbeta primers. Sequencing used immunoSEQ multiplex PCR; TCRdb keeps in-frame clones, though not all of them. The sample contains around 150,000 clones, approximately 88% of which appear only once. Sequenced material: PBMCs. The receptors were gathered from a woman aged 18-35 years in good health and CMV-seronegative.

The CDR3 DNA reads TGTGCCAGCAGAATAAACGGGGAGAATGAGCAGTTCTTC. Translating it yields CASRINGENEQFF. The chain is built from TRBV6-5 and TRBJ2-1; D might be TRBD2 (5 bases). Trimming took 6 bases from V and 7 from J, leaving 13 bases between them. This CDR3 region has 13 residues. Germline CDR1 MNHEY, CDR2 SVGAGI.

This sequence joins TRBV27 and TRBJ1-1, with D possibly matching TRBD1 (6 bases). CDR3 length equals 14 residues. Germline V gene sequence: CDR1 MNHEY, CDR2 SMNVEV (reference sequence). V was clipped by 2 bases and J by 6 bases, with 13 bases between them. The CDR3 nucleotides read TGTGCCAGCAGTTTAGGAAGGGGGTGGGCTGAAGCTTTCTTT. This encodes CASSLGRGWAEAFF.

The chain combines TRBV28 with TRBJ1-2; 10 bases map to TRBD1. Germline V gene lookup returns CDR1 MDHEN and CDR2 SYDVKM. V lost 6 bases, J lost 7 bases, and 8 bases stayed unmatched. The CDR3 contains 14 residues. CDR3 sequence reads: CASSPTGGRVGYTF. In DNA form, the CDR3 reads TGTGCCAGCAGCCCGACAGGGGGCAGGGTTGGCTACACCTTC.

V gene TRBV11-2 combines with J gene TRBJ2-7, with a weak D call TRBD2 (7 bases). Trimming pared 3 bases from V and 3 bases from J, leaving 15 bases between. Germline V gene sequence: CDR1 SGHAT, CDR2 FQNNGV. CDR3 length: 15 residues. The CDR3 nucleotides read TGTGCCAGCAGCTTTCGGGCGGGGGCAATCTACGAGCAGTACTTC. It is translated as CASSFRAGAIYEQYF.

The V and J genes are TRBV4-1 and TRBJ1-1; unclear D gene. Trimming cost V 2 bases and J 5 bases, with 3 bases left between them. The CDR3 is 11 amino acids. Germline values: CDR1 MGHRA, CDR2 YSYEKL. The CDR3 sequence is CASSQRTEAFF. The CDR3 nucleotides read TGCGCCAGCAGCCAACGTACTGAAGCTTTCTTT.

The chain joins TRBV7-9 to TRBJ1-2; D may be TRBD1 (5 bases). The germline V and J ends were trimmed by 1 base and 8 bases, with 17 bases remaining between them. Per germline, CDR1 SEHNR and CDR2 FQNEAQ (reference sequence). The CDR3 extends over 15 amino acids. The CDR3 here is CASSLDGASVSGYTF. For the CDR3, the DNA is TGTGCCAGCAGCTTAGATGGGGCGTCGGTGTCCGGCTACACCTTC.

V gene TRBV6-4 combines with J gene TRBJ2-1, with 9 bases fitting TRBD2. The CDR3 length is 15 residues. Germline assignment: CDR1 MRHNA and CDR2 SNTAGT. Losses at the gene ends were 6 bases for V and 6 bases for J; bases not matched to a gene: 9. The DNA of the CDR3 is TGTGCCAGCAGAGTCAGCGGGGGGCCTGGCAATGAGCAGTTCTTC. Its translation: CASRVSGGPGNEQFF.

The chain joins TRBV2 to TRBJ2-7; 9 bases fit TRBD1. V trimming: 5 bases; J trimming: 8 bases; junction bases outside the gene matches: 10. Germline loops: CDR1 SNHLY, CDR2 FYNNEI. The CDR3 consists of 14 residues. The CDR3 sequence is CASSKKVTGGKQYF. The CDR3 DNA follows: TGTGCCAGCAGTAAAAAGGTAACAGGGGGCAAGCAGTACTTC.

Points on this clone: At one boundary the junction diverges from the germline segment, which might be a read error. The rearrangement uses TRBV7-9 and TRBJ1-1, with TRBD1 identical over 12 bases. The CDR3 has 16 amino acids. Germline assignment: CDR1 SEHNR and CDR2 FQNEAQ (reference sequence). The CDR3: CSSSFRDRGRGTEAFF. The CDR3 DNA follows: TGTTCCAGCAGCTTTCGGGACAGGGGGCGAGGTACTGAAGCTTTCTTT. Combining the CDR3 with reference TRBV7-9 and TRBJ1-1 gives the whole variable domain DTGVSQNPRHKITKRGQNVTFRCDPISEHNRLYWYRQTLGQGPEFLTYFQNEAQLEKSRLLSDRFSAERPKGSFSTLEIQRTEQGDSAMYLCSSSFRDRGRGTEAFFGQGTRLTVV.

This clone was observed once. The V gene is TRBV6-1, the J gene TRBJ1-1, with D unresolved. From germline, CDR1 is MNHNS and CDR2 SASEGT. CDR3 length: 12 residues. The V and J ends lost 9 bases and 2 bases respectively, with 10 bases between them. The CDR3 region is CASRQANTEAFF. The CDR3 nucleotides read TGTGCCAGTCGTCAGGCCAACACTGAAGCTTTCTTT.

A word on this clone: One end of the junction is discordant with germline, which a read error may explain. The chain carries TRBV7-9 and TRBJ1-4; the D is unclear. The CDR3 has 13 amino acids. Germline CDR1 and CDR2: SEHNR and FQNEAQ (reference sequence). The CDR3 loop reads CSSRGREQGKLFF. The CDR3 coding sequence is TGTTCCAGCAGAGGCCGGGAACAAGGGAAACTGTTTTTT.

The V gene is TRBV5-1, the J gene TRBJ2-1; 15 bases are a match to TRBD2. In germline, CDR1 is SGHRS, CDR2 YFSETQ. Unmatched junction bases numbered 5, after V lost 3 bases and J lost 4 bases. This CDR3 is built from 17 residues. The CDR3 DNA reads as TGCGCCAGCAGCTGGGGACTAGCGGGGGGCAGGTACAATGAGCAGTTCTTC. It codes for CASSWGLAGGRYNEQFF.

The chain uses TRBV5-1 and TRBJ2-3; D is perhaps TRBD1 (6 bases). The V gene lost 3 bases and the J gene lost 0 bases, with 14 bases spanning the gap. This CDR3 comprises 16 residues. Germline CDR1 reads SGHRS; CDR2 reads YFSETQ. The CDR3 region has the DNA TGCGCCAGCAGCTCACCGACAGGTCAAAGCACAGATACGCAGTATTTT. Its protein is CASSSPTGQSTDTQYF. Drawing the rest from reference TRBV5-1 and TRBJ2-3, the complete variable domain is KAGVTQTPRYLIKTRGQQVTLSCSPISGHRSVSWYQQTPGQGLQFLFEYFSETQRNKGNFPGRFSGRQFSNSRSEMNVSTLELGDSALYLCASSSPTGQSTDTQYFGPGTRLTVL.

This rearrangement joins TRBV4-2 to TRBJ2-7, with a tentative D call TRBD2 (7 bases). The germline V gene encodes CDR1 LGHNA and CDR2 YNFKEQ. The CDR3 is 16 amino acids. Between the trimmed V and J ends, which lost 2 bases and 3 bases, there was a span of 17 bases. CDR3 region: CASSQSAAGAVYEQYF. The DNA of the CDR3 is TGTGCCAGCAGCCAATCTGCGGCGGGGGCGGTCTACGAGCAGTACTTC.

This sequence joins TRBV28 and TRBJ1-5; no clear D gene. This CDR3 region has 16 residues. V was trimmed by 2 bases and J by 5 bases, leaving 16 bases between them. CDR1 and CDR2 from the germline V gene are MDHEN and SYDVKM. In nucleotides, the CDR3 is TGTGCCAGCAGTTTAAAGTCTTGGCAGGTAGATCAGCCCCAGCATTTT. This codes for CASSLKSWQVDQPQHF.

The chain uses TRBV5-1 and TRBJ1-6; weak D call: TRBD1 (6 bases). The CDR3 extends over 18 amino acids. Germline-derived CDR1 and CDR2 are SGHRS and YFSETQ. The germline V and J ends were trimmed by 2 bases and 7 bases, with 22 bases remaining between them. CDR3 residues: CASSFFAAPAGANSPLHF. The CDR3 nucleotides read TGCGCCAGCAGCTTCTTCGCAGCCCCTGCGGGGGCGAATTCACCCCTCCACTTT.

This clone was counted between two and nine times. V is TRBV7-9 and J is TRBJ1-2; D unresolved. V shed 0 bases and J shed 6 bases, with 8 bases lying between them. The CDR3 covers 13 residues. CDR1 and CDR2 from the germline V gene are SEHNR and FQNEAQ (reference sequence). CDR3 DNA: TGTGCCAGCAGCTTAGCAGGAGAAAATGGCTACACCTTC. Encoded protein: CASSLAGENGYTF.

The chain employs TRBV4-1 and TRBJ2-5, with D possibly being TRBD2 (7 bases). CDR1 is MGHRA and CDR2 is YSYEKL in the germline V gene. V was clipped by 5 bases and J by 4 bases, with 20 bases between them. CDR3 length: 16 amino acids. CDR3 sequence: CASSYYMGGLAETQYF. For the CDR3, the DNA is TGCGCCAGCAGCTACTATATGGGGGGGCTGGCAGAGACCCAGTACTTC.

The chain joins TRBV5-1 to TRBJ2-3, with 10 bases matching TRBD2. Losses at the gene ends were 4 bases for V and 6 bases for J; bases not matched to a gene: 11. This CDR3 spans 16 amino acids. In germline, CDR1 is SGHRS, CDR2 YFSETQ. The CDR3 nucleotides read TGCGCCAGCAGCCTCCGAGCGGGGGGGGCGGTGGATACGCAGTATTTT. Translated: CASSLRAGGAVDTQYF. The whole variable domain, filled in from reference TRBV5-1 and TRBJ2-3, reads KAGVTQTPRYLIKTRGQQVTLSCSPISGHRSVSWYQQTPGQGLQFLFEYFSETQRNKGNFPGRFSGRQFSNSRSEMNVSTLELGDSALYLCASSLRAGGAVDTQYFGPGTRLTVL.

The V gene is TRBV7-8, the J gene TRBJ1-1; D might be TRBD1 (6 bases). The germline V and J ends were trimmed by 4 bases and 1 base, with 10 bases remaining between them. The CDR3 has 14 residues. Germline V gives CDR1 SGHVS, CDR2 FQNEAQ. Here the CDR3 DNA reads TGTGCCAGCAGCTACAGGGTTGCGAACACTGAAGCTTTCTTT. This encodes CASSYRVANTEAFF.

The V gene is TRBV7-9, the J gene TRBJ1-1, with 9 bases that match TRBD1. J was trimmed by 5 bases and V by 1 base; bases with no gene match: 8. The germline V gene encodes CDR1 SEHNR and CDR2 FQNEAQ (reference sequence). The CDR3 is 16 amino acids. CDR3 in amino acids: CASSLGWDRDETEAFF. In DNA, the CDR3 is TGTGCCAGCAGCTTAGGTTGGGACAGGGATGAGACTGAAGCTTTCTTT.

This chain connects TRBV6-5 to TRBJ1-1, with 7 bases that match TRBD1. The V gene's germline CDR1 is MNHEY and CDR2 SVGAGI. The CDR3 is 14 residues long. Unmatched junction bases numbered 5, after V lost 7 bases and J lost 0 bases. CDR3 bases: TGTGCCAGCACTATAGGGGGCATGAACACTGAAGCTTTCTTT. Its translation is CASTIGGMNTEAFF.

The CDR3 bases are TGTGCCAGCAGCTTAGGGGACAGGGTGGGGAATGAGCAGTTCTTC. Translated, it gives CASSLGDRVGNEQFF. This rearrangement joins TRBV11-2 to TRBJ2-1, with 9 bases aligning to TRBD1. The junction had 5 bases not matched to a gene; V was cut back by 1 base and J by 7 bases. Germline V gene data show CDR1 as SGHAT and CDR2 as FQNNGV. This CDR3 region has 15 residues.

The rearrangement joins TRBV19 to TRBJ1-5; no firm D call. The germline V gene encodes CDR1 LNHDA and CDR2 SQIVND (reference sequence). The CDR3 contains 16 residues. The V and J ends lost 3 bases and 1 base respectively, with 13 bases between them. CDR3 DNA sequence: TGTGCCAGTAGTATTTCCCCAGCGGGGAGCAATCAGCCCCAGCATTTT. Encoded protein: CASSISPAGSNQPQHF.

The chain carries TRBV6-1 and TRBJ2-5; TRBD1 agrees at 8 bases. The J call could be wrong; TRBJ2-7 is a better fit for the DNA end. Germline lookup yields CDR1 MNHNS and CDR2 SASEGT. The CDR3 is 15 residues long. The CDR3 DNA reads TGTGCCAGCAGGAAAACCGGGACAGGAACCTACGAGCAGTACTTC. Protein product: CASRKTGTGTYEQYF.

The chain joins TRBV5-1 to TRBJ2-7; maybe TRBD1 (5 bases). Per the germline V gene, CDR1 is SGHRS and CDR2 is YFSETQ. This CDR3 has 14 amino acids. V was clipped by 4 bases and J by 2 bases, with 13 bases between them. This CDR3 reads CASSPSQGAYEQYF. Written as DNA, the CDR3 is TGCGCCAGCAGCCCCTCACAAGGGGCCTACGAGCAGTACTTC.

This clone has just one count. CDR3 in DNA: TGCGCCAACGCACGATGTAGTCAGCCCCAGCATTTT. Translation: CANARCSQPQHF. The chain has TRBV10-1 and TRBJ1-5, with unresolved D. Germline V gives CDR1 WNHNN, CDR2 SYGVQD (reference sequence). The CDR3 runs 12 residues. V was cut by 10 bases and J by 6 bases, with 13 bases left in between.